The present T cell receptor beta chain was sequenced within a study of T cell changes during pregnancy in multiple sclerosis. The V and J ends lost 3 bases and 0 bases, in that order; junction bases with no gene match: 10. Germline V gives CDR1 SNHLY, CDR2 FYNNEI. The CDR3 sequence is 19 residues long. Only in-frame clones appear in the TCRdb table, and some are missing; sequencing was by immunoSEQ multiplex PCR. The sample holds under 30,000 clones; around 89% are singletons and the top ten take roughly 3.7%. This sample comprised CD4+ T cells from peripheral blood mononuclear cells, obtained in the first trimester of pregnancy. This TCR came from a female donor in good health, enrolled as a control in a pregnancy study. This chain uses TRBV2 with TRBJ2-3; the match to TRBD2 covers 12 bases. Here the CDR3 reads CASSDGLAGLITSTDTQYF. The CDR3 DNA follows: TGTGCCAGCAGTGACGGACTAGCGGGGTTAATAACTAGCACAGATACGCAGTATTTT.